This T cell receptor beta chain was sequenced in a study of T cell responses to AZD1222 COVID-19 vaccine. The data were produced by immunoSEQ multiplex PCR, yet TCRdb's version contains in-frame clones alone and is incomplete. The sample carries 85,000 to 90,000 clones, about 91% recorded once. The germline gives CDR1 LGHNA, CDR2 YSLEER. This CDR3 contains 15 residues. V trimming: 7 bases; J trimming: 3 bases; junction bases outside the gene matches: 9. The sample was peripheral blood, taken on day 0 of MenACWY control vaccination. The TCR was taken from an adult in good health. The J gene is TRBJ2-7, the V gene TRBV4-3; 10 bases fit TRBD1. DNA for the CDR3: TGCGCCAGCAAGCTCTCCGGGACAGGGGACTACGAGCAGTACTTC. Protein: CASKLSGTGDYEQYF.